A single sample gave rise to the 20 T cell receptor beta chains below, sequenced in a study of cytomegalovirus exposure and HLA in healthy donors. Researchers ran the PCR with 60 Vbeta and 13 Jbeta primers. TCRdb's table, derived via immunoSEQ multiplex PCR, lists solely in-frame clones and lacks some. The table shows some 200,000 clones, with 83% occurring only once. Sequencing input: PBMCs. These receptor sequences come from a girl between 10 and 17 years old in good health and CMV-seronegative.

The chain uses TRBV13 and TRBJ2-1; D not resolved. Trimming left V 3 bases short and J 0 bases short, with 18 bases between. Per germline, CDR1 PRHDT and CDR2 FYEKMQ (reference sequence). There are 18 residues in the CDR3. DNA for the CDR3: TGTGCCAGCAGCTTCTACGTTCAAATGTATAGCTCCTACAATGAGCAGTTCTTC. Residues: CASSFYVQMYSSYNEQFF.

The chain employs TRBV19 and TRBJ1-1; D is unresolved. Germline V gene sequence: CDR1 LNHDA, CDR2 SQIVND (reference sequence). The V end lost 2 bases, the J end lost 2 bases, and 12 bases lay between the germline ends. CDR3 length: 15 residues. CDR3 DNA sequence: TGTGCCAGTAGTATAAGTTCGAGTTCTAACACTGAAGCTTTCTTT. It codes for CASSISSSSNTEAFF.

The chain recombines TRBV5-6 with TRBJ2-3; TRBD1 agrees at 7 bases. Germline V gene data show CDR1 as SGHDT and CDR2 as YYEEEE. The CDR3 runs to 15 residues. V gave up 6 bases and J gave up 2 bases; unmatched junction bases: 9. The CDR3 region has the DNA TGTGCCAGCAATCTTATGACAGGGATCACAGATACGCAGTATTTT. Translation gives CASNLMTGITDTQYF.

J is TRBJ2-3 and V is TRBV5-4, with D possibly matching TRBD1 (5 bases). V lost 6 bases, J lost 1 base, and 9 bases lay in between. The CDR3 totals 13 residues. In germline, CDR1 is SGHNT, CDR2 YYREEE (reference sequence). CDR3 nucleotide sequence: TGTGCCAGCAAGACAGTCGGCACAGATACGCAGTATTTT. It codes for CASKTVGTDTQYF.

The V gene is TRBV30, the J gene TRBJ2-6, with D possibly matching TRBD1 (6 bases). Trimming cost V 5 bases and J 0 bases, with 11 bases left between them. Germline CDR1 reads GTSNPN; CDR2 reads SVGIG (reference sequence). The CDR3 contains 15 residues. The CDR3 DNA reads TGTGCCTGGGGAGAAGGGGGCTCTGGGGCCAACGTCCTGACTTTC. Protein product: CAWGEGGSGANVLTF.

Only a few counts were recorded for this clone. The chain employs TRBV6-5 and TRBJ1-4, with TRBD1 matching over 9 bases. The CDR3 has 14 amino acids. The germline V gene has CDR1 MNHEY and CDR2 SVGAGI. The J segment lost 8 bases and the V segment lost 5 bases, leaving 6 bases of the junction unmatched. Here the CDR3 reads CASSQQGAREKLFF. CDR3 nucleotide sequence: TGTGCCAGCAGTCAACAGGGGGCGAGGGAAAAACTGTTTTTT.

V and J are TRBV9 and TRBJ1-5; D may be TRBD1 (5 bases). The V end lost 0 bases, the J end lost 7 bases, and 14 bases lay between the germline ends. CDR1 is SGDLS, CDR2 YYNGEE, per germline. CDR3 length equals 15 residues. CDR3 in DNA: TGTGCCAGCAGCGTAGACGGGCAGGGCGGACAGCCCCAGCATTTT. This gives the protein CASSVDGQGGQPQHF.

This clone was seen more than once but under ten times. The chain carries TRBV4-3 and TRBJ1-1; 7 bases agree with TRBD1. The V gene's germline CDR1 is LGHNA and CDR2 YSLEER. CDR3 length equals 14 residues. J gave up 2 bases and V 1 base, and 1 base lay outside the gene matches. The DNA for the CDR3 is TGCGCCAGCAGCCAAGGACAGGGAAACACTGAAGCTTTCTTT. Translating gives CASSQGQGNTEAFF.

V gene TRBV29-1 combines with J gene TRBJ2-3; 14 bases line up with TRBD2. Germline V CDR1 and CDR2: SQVTM, ANQGSEA. The CDR3 extends over 14 amino acids. Losses at the gene ends were 4 bases for V and 5 bases for J; bases not matched to a gene: 2. This CDR3 is CSVGGLAGEDTQYF. CDR3 DNA sequence: TGCAGCGTTGGGGGACTAGCGGGAGAAGATACGCAGTATTTT.

The chain is built from TRBV5-6 and TRBJ1-1; the D is unclear. This CDR3 contains 14 residues. CDR1 and CDR2 from the germline V gene are SGHDT and YYEEEE. The ends were cut back, 7 bases at V and 0 bases at J, with 13 bases in the middle. The CDR3 coding sequence is TGTGCCAGCCGCCGGGAAGTAATGAACACTGAAGCTTTCTTT. Translating gives CASRREVMNTEAFF.

The CDR3 here is CASSPQNSPYEKLFF. Written as DNA, the CDR3 is TGTGCCAGCAGCCCGCAGAACAGCCCGTATGAAAAACTGTTTTTT. The chain carries TRBV7-8 and TRBJ1-4; D is uncertain. This CDR3 is 15 amino acids long. Germline V gene sequence: CDR1 SGHVS, CDR2 FQNEAQ. Trimming took off 5 bases at V and 6 bases at J, with 16 bases between the two ends.

This clone was recorded a few times. This sequence joins TRBV28 and TRBJ1-3, with D possibly TRBD1 on 6 matching bases. CDR1 and CDR2 (germline): MDHEN, SYDVKM. V lost 4 bases to trimming and J lost 4 bases, with 26 bases between them. The length of the CDR3 is 19 residues. The CDR3 here is CASSSVPRQAGEAGNTIYF. The CDR3 DNA reads as TGTGCCAGCAGTTCAGTCCCGCGACAGGCAGGCGAGGCAGGAAACACCATATATTTT.

The V call is TRBV7-2, the J call TRBJ2-7, with D possibly TRBD1 on 7 matching bases. V lost 5 bases and J 3 bases, leaving 17 bases between the germline ends. Germline assignment: CDR1 SGHTA and CDR2 FQGNSA. The CDR3 is 15 residues long. CDR3 residues: CASSQVAQGGYEQYF. As DNA, the CDR3 is TGTGCCAGCAGCCAGGTAGCCCAGGGGGGCTACGAGCAGTACTTC.

The chain joins TRBV30 to TRBJ2-3, with D possibly TRBD2 on 6 matching bases. The CDR3 covers 14 residues. Trimming shortened V by 4 bases and J by 5 bases, and 16 bases separated the two germline ends. Germline CDR1 GTSNPN, CDR2 SVGIG (reference sequence). The CDR3 reads CAWKIRGGLDTQYF. CDR3 DNA sequence: TGTGCCTGGAAAATACGGGGAGGTCTAGATACGCAGTATTTT.

This chain links TRBV5-1 with TRBJ2-4; TRBD2 matches 8 bases. This CDR3 spans 19 amino acids. Trimming took 1 base from V and 5 from J; bases not matched to a gene: 17. The germline V gene has CDR1 SGHRS and CDR2 YFSETQ. Here the CDR3 reads CASSLWREAPGTSENIQYF. DNA of the CDR3: TGCGCCAGCAGCTTGTGGCGGGAGGCACCGGGGACAAGCGAAAACATTCAGTACTTC.

This clone was seen a handful of times. V usage is TRBV7-2 and J usage is TRBJ2-5; 10 nucleotides agree with TRBD1. After removal of 5 bases from V and 6 bases from J, the junction contained 9 bases not matched to a gene. CDR1 and CDR2 (germline): SGHTA, FQGNSA. CDR3 length: 15 amino acids. In DNA form, the CDR3 reads TGTGCCAGCAGCCTAGACAGGGGGCAGGCGAAGACCCAGTACTTC. Its protein product is CASSLDRGQAKTQYF.

The V and J genes are TRBV7-9 and TRBJ2-7; D unclear. V dropped 2 bases and J dropped 0 bases, with 5 bases sitting between them. The CDR3 has 13 amino acids. CDR1 and CDR2 (germline): SEHNR, FQNEAQ (reference sequence). CDR3 loop: CASSLPSSYEQYF. As DNA, the CDR3 is TGTGCCAGCAGCTTACCGAGCTCCTACGAGCAGTACTTC.

The gene calls are TRBV27 and TRBJ1-2; the match to TRBD1 covers 8 bases. The germline gives CDR1 MNHEY, CDR2 SMNVEV (reference sequence). V lost 4 bases to trimming and J lost 3 bases; unmatched junction nucleotides: 4. The CDR3 is 14 residues long. The CDR3 region has the DNA TGTGCCAGCAGTTCCTCGACAGGGGACTATGGCTACACCTTC. This codes for CASSSSTGDYGYTF.

This clone was seen a few times. The chain uses TRBV27 and TRBJ1-2; the match to TRBD1 covers 7 bases. The trim removed 5 bases at V and 1 base at J, leaving 10 bases unmatched. The CDR3 loop spans 16 amino acids. Germline V gene lookup returns CDR1 MNHEY and CDR2 SMNVEV (reference sequence). The CDR3 bases are TGTGCCAGCAGTCCTTCGACAGGGCGAATTAACTATGGCTACACCTTC. Translated: CASSPSTGRINYGYTF.

This clone was recorded once. The chain is built from TRBV14 and TRBJ2-7; D not certain. V gave up 3 bases and J gave up 4 bases, with 4 bases separating them. The germline V gene encodes CDR1 SGHDN and CDR2 FVKESK. The CDR3 spans 11 residues. CDR3 in amino acids: CASSQAYEQYF. The DNA of the CDR3 is TGTGCCAGCAGCCAGGCTTACGAGCAGTACTTC.